Below, 28 T cell receptor beta chains from the same sample are listed, as sequenced in a study of T cells in Graves' hyperthyroidism and ophthalmopathy. The TCR beta CDR3 regions underwent amplification using RNA transcripts as the source. RT-PCR in the first round (using the HTBI primer set) targeted the TCR CDR3. Using its own MiXCR run on the multiplex PCR reads, TCRdb lists one record per CDR3 protein. Counted here are around 250,000 distinct CDR3 sequences, about 16% occurring once; the ten biggest clones make up about 30%. The sample taken for sequencing was blood. The source is a young woman with Graves' ophthalmopathy.

Ten or more counts support this clonotype. The chain carries TRBV4-1 and TRBJ2-1; perhaps TRBD2 as D (6 bases). The CDR3 totals 16 residues. V dropped 4 bases and J dropped 2 bases, with 15 bases sitting between them. CDR1 is MGHRA and CDR2 is YSYEKL in the germline V gene. The CDR3 reads CASSRDSGSPYNEQFF. The CDR3 DNA follows: TGCGCCAGCAGCCGCGATAGCGGATCCCCCTACAATGAGCAGTTCTTC.

The chain couples TRBV28 to TRBJ2-2, with 12 nucleotides matching TRBD1. The CDR3 totals 17 residues. The germline V gene has CDR1 MDHEN and CDR2 SYDVKM. V shed 5 bases, J shed 4 bases, and the junction held 8 bases outside the gene matches. CDR3 in amino acids: CASSRLPGQGATGELFF. CDR3 bases: TGTGCCAGCAGTCGATTGCCGGGACAGGGGGCCACCGGGGAGCTGTTTTTT.

This clonotype was found many times. The chain employs TRBV6-1 and TRBJ2-3; the match to TRBD2 covers 15 bases. The CDR3 runs to 18 residues. CDR1 is MNHNS, CDR2 SASEGT, per germline. V shed 6 bases, J shed 2 bases, and the junction held 9 bases outside the gene matches. CDR3 DNA: TGTGCCAGCAGCGCTGGGACTAGCGGGGGGCGGAACACAGATACGCAGTATTTT. This encodes CASSAGTSGGRNTDTQYF.

This clonotype was detected many times. The V and J genes are TRBV24-1 and TRBJ1-5, with D unclear. The CDR3 is 16 residues long. Germline-derived CDR1 and CDR2 are KGHDR and SFDVKD. V lost 5 bases and J lost 0, with 13 bases in between. The CDR3 reads CATSVVGSSSNQPQHF. The DNA of the CDR3 is TGTGCCACCAGTGTGGTAGGATCCAGTAGCAATCAGCCCCAGCATTTT.

This clonotype was seen at least ten times. The chain combines TRBV4-1 with TRBJ2-7, with TRBD1 as a possible D gene (5 bases). The CDR3 consists of 15 residues. The germline CDR1 and CDR2 sequences are MGHRA and YSYEKL. Trimming pared 0 bases from V and 2 bases from J, leaving 11 bases between. CDR3 in DNA: TGCGCCAGCAGCCAAGATCAGGCAGGGACCTACGAGCAGTACTTC. This translates into CASSQDQAGTYEQYF.

This clonotype has a count of ten or more. CDR3 sequence (DNA): TGCAGTGCTAGAGCTGGGAAGGGAGTGGGGAATGAGCAGTTCTTC. Its protein product is CSARAGKGVGNEQFF. The chain uses TRBV20-1 and TRBJ2-1; the D gene is possibly TRBD2 (5 bases). V was clipped by 1 base and J by 7 bases, with 17 bases between them. This CDR3 region has 15 residues. The germline gives CDR1 DFQATT, CDR2 SNEGSKA (reference sequence).

This chain links TRBV20-1 with TRBJ2-1; the match to TRBD2 covers 8 bases. V trimming: 0 bases; J trimming: 3 bases; junction bases outside the gene matches: 7. The CDR3 spans 16 residues. The germline V gene has CDR1 DFQATT and CDR2 SNEGSKA (reference sequence). CDR3 DNA: TGCAGTGCTAGAGATCCGGGTAGCGGGGACTACAATGAGCAGTTCTTC. As protein: CSARDPGSGDYNEQFF.

V gene TRBV7-9 combines with J gene TRBJ2-6; D gene uncertain. V dropped 2 bases and J dropped 4 bases, with 9 bases sitting between them. CDR1 SEHNR and CDR2 FQNEAQ come from the germline V gene (reference sequence). This CDR3 has 15 amino acids. CDR3 loop: CASSLILSGANVLTF. The CDR3 region has the DNA TGTGCCAGCAGCTTAATTCTGTCCGGGGCCAACGTCCTGACTTTC.

In this sample, this clonotype turned up many times. The rearrangement links TRBV6-1 to TRBJ1-5, with a possible D match to TRBD1 (5 bases). The V and J ends lost 8 bases and 0 bases respectively, with 8 bases between them. This CDR3 contains 13 residues. Germline CDR1 and CDR2: MNHNS and SASEGT. CDR3 DNA: TGTGCCAGCGGGGGTTATAGCAATCAGCCCCAGCATTTT. This sequence encodes CASGGYSNQPQHF.

This clonotype was recorded a few times. The chain is built from TRBV5-4 and TRBJ1-2; TRBD1 matches at 7 bases. Trimming took 1 base from V and 4 from J; bases not matched to a gene: 7. The CDR3 totals 15 residues. Germline V gene lookup returns CDR1 SGHNT and CDR2 YYREEE (reference sequence). For the CDR3, the DNA is TGTGCCAGCAGCTTGCGACAGGGAGGTAGCTATGGCTACACCTTC. Encoded protein: CASSLRQGGSYGYTF.

This clonotype showed up many times. V usage is TRBV7-3 and J usage is TRBJ2-3; D tentatively reads TRBD1 or TRBD2 (6 bases each). The CDR3 length is 16 residues. CDR1 and CDR2 (germline): SGHTA, FQGTGA. Trimming took 5 bases from V and 2 from J, leaving 17 bases between them. CDR3 DNA: TGTGCCAGCAGCCCACCAGGAGGGGGACCCACAGATACGCAGTATTTT. It is translated as CASSPPGGGPTDTQYF.

This clonotype was seen ten or more times. This chain uses TRBV12-3 or TRBV12-4 with TRBJ1-5, with D hard to call. The CDR3 runs 17 residues. Trimming took 1 base from V and 0 from J, leaving 13 bases between them. The CDR3 DNA sequence: TGTGCCAGCAGTTTAGAAGGCGGGCCTTATAGCAATCAGCCCCAGCATTTT. Translating gives CASSLEGGPYSNQPQHF.

This clonotype was detected many times. The J gene is TRBJ2-5, the V gene TRBV3-1, with 11 bases identical to TRBD2. The germline CDR1 and CDR2 sequences are LGHDT and YNNKEL (reference sequence). Unmatched junction bases numbered 20, after V lost 1 base and J lost 4 bases. The CDR3 runs to 21 residues. The DNA of the CDR3 is TGTGCCAGCAGCCAAGCCTCTTTGGCCGGCGCTAGCGGGAGGCTTGGAGAGACCCAGTACTTC. Its translation is CASSQASLAGASGRLGETQYF.

This clonotype has at least ten counts. The chain has TRBV20-1 and TRBJ1-1, with 7 nucleotides matching TRBD1. Germline V gene data show CDR1 as DFQATT and CDR2 as SNEGSKA (reference sequence). The CDR3 has 15 amino acids. V lost 5 bases and J lost 2; bases outside the gene matches: 11. The CDR3 DNA reads as TGCAGTGCTCTATGGTCACAGGGGCGTAACACTGAAGCTTTCTTT. Translation: CSALWSQGRNTEAFF.

This clonotype showed up many times. The chain couples TRBV7-2 to TRBJ2-1, with D possibly matching TRBD2 (6 bases). The CDR3 is 15 residues long. From germline, CDR1 is SGHTA and CDR2 FQGNSA. Trimming removed 0 bases at V and 4 bases at J, with 10 bases between. DNA of the CDR3: TGTGCCAGCAGCTTAGCGGGAGGCCAATACAATGAGCAGTTCTTC. This gives the protein CASSLAGGQYNEQFF.

This clonotype was detected only a few times. One junction end disagrees with the germline gene, perhaps due to a read error. The chain employs TRBV27 and TRBJ2-7; TRBD2 agrees at 8 bases. The CDR3 runs to 19 residues. CDR1 is MNHEY and CDR2 is SMNVEV in the germline V gene (reference sequence). The CDR3 reads CASSRRQESGLAGVYERYF. The CDR3 DNA sequence: TGTGCCAGCAGTCGGCGACAGGAGTCCGGCCTAGCGGGCGTCTACGAGCGGTACTTC.

This clonotype was observed at least ten times. The chain uses TRBV7-2 and TRBJ2-5; no firm D call. Trimming removed 1 base from V and 7 bases from J, with 7 bases in between. Germline values: CDR1 SGHTA, CDR2 FQGNSA. The length of the CDR3 is 12 residues. The CDR3 reads CASSLGVGTQYF. For the CDR3, the DNA is TGTGCCAGCAGCTTAGGCGTAGGGACCCAGTACTTC.

This clonotype was found many times. The chain is built from TRBV5-1 and TRBJ2-3; D possibly corresponds to TRBD1 (7 bases). V was pared by 0 bases and J by 3 bases, with 14 bases between. Germline V gene sequence: CDR1 SGHRS, CDR2 YFSETQ. The CDR3 extends over 16 amino acids. CDR3: CASSLVRGRWTDTQYF. As DNA, the CDR3 is TGCGCCAGCAGCTTGGTCAGGGGGAGGTGGACAGATACGCAGTATTTT.

There are many counts of this clonotype. This sequence joins TRBV7-2 and TRBJ2-3, with unresolved D. Trimming shortened V by 5 bases and J by 2 bases, and 11 bases separated the two germline ends. The CDR3 has 14 amino acids. The germline CDR1 and CDR2 sequences are SGHTA and FQGNSA. CDR3 DNA sequence: TGTGCCAGCAGCCCGGACCGATTCACAGATACGCAGTATTTT. Protein sequence: CASSPDRFTDTQYF.

This clonotype has at least ten counts. The chain has TRBV11-2 and TRBJ1-2; D remains unclear. V lost 5 bases to trimming and J lost 2 bases, with 12 bases between them. This CDR3 is 14 amino acids long. The V gene's germline CDR1 is SGHAT and CDR2 FQNNGV. The CDR3 DNA sequence: TGTGCCAGCAGCCCCGGGAGCACCAACTATGGCTACACCTTC. Its translation is CASSPGSTNYGYTF.

This clonotype was recorded many times. The rearrangement joins TRBV7-3 to TRBJ2-1; 8 positions agree with TRBD2. The CDR3 spans 16 residues. Germline CDR1 is SGHTA and CDR2 is FQGTGA. The V segment lost 3 bases and the J segment 0 bases; nucleotides outside the gene matches: 4. The CDR3 DNA reads TGTGCCAGCAGCTTCACCGGGACTAGCTCCTACAATGAGCAGTTCTTC. It specifies CASSFTGTSSYNEQFF.

This clonotype was recorded at least ten times. CDR3 amino acids: CASSLGAGDYGYTF. CDR3 nucleotide sequence: TGTGCCAGCAGCTTAGGGGCAGGGGACTATGGCTACACCTTC. This rearrangement joins TRBV7-9 to TRBJ1-2; weak D call: TRBD1 (6 bases). CDR1 SEHNR and CDR2 FQNEAQ come from the germline V gene (reference sequence). The germline V and J ends were trimmed by 1 base and 3 bases, with 9 bases remaining between them. This CDR3 contains 14 residues.

This clonotype was observed a handful of times. The gene calls are TRBV5-1 and TRBJ2-1; D might be TRBD1 or TRBD2, each matching 7 bases. CDR3 size: 16 residues. The V end lost 0 bases, the J end lost 3 bases, and 13 bases lay between the germline ends. Germline loops: CDR1 SGHRS, CDR2 YFSETQ. The CDR3, as DNA: TGCGCCAGCAGCTTGGGGGGAGGGGGCGTCTACAATGAGCAGTTCTTC. It encodes CASSLGGGGVYNEQFF.

On this clonotype: Given a much more abundant clone one base away, this may be a read error. V gene TRBV7-9 combines with J gene TRBJ1-2; tentatively, D is TRBD1 (5 bases). CDR1 SEHNR and CDR2 FQNEAQ come from the germline V gene (reference sequence). The CDR3 consists of 15 residues. Here the CDR3 DNA reads TGTGCCAGCTCCGGCGGAGGGGTAGAGGGCTATGGCTGCACCTTC. It codes for CASSGGGVEGYGCTF.

Many counts were recorded for this clonotype. This chain links TRBV27 with TRBJ2-1; D not certain. V was trimmed by 4 bases and J by 9 bases, leaving 7 bases between them. Germline V lookup: CDR1 MNHEY, CDR2 SMNVEV (reference sequence). There are 11 residues in the CDR3. The CDR3 loop reads CASSSGTEQFF. As DNA, the CDR3 is TGTGCCAGCAGTTCGGGCACTGAGCAGTTCTTC.

This clonotype came up many times. The chain combines TRBV5-1 with TRBJ2-3; possibly TRBD1 for D (5 bases). The CDR3 extends over 13 amino acids. V was pared by 4 bases and J by 3 bases, with 9 bases between. Per germline, CDR1 SGHRS and CDR2 YFSETQ. The CDR3 sequence is CASSPDRTDTQYF. For the CDR3, the DNA is TGCGCCAGCAGCCCCGACAGAACAGATACGCAGTATTTT. Drawing the rest from reference TRBV5-1 and TRBJ2-3, the complete variable domain is KAGVTQTPRYLIKTRGQQVTLSCSPISGHRSVSWYQQTPGQGLQFLFEYFSETQRNKGNFPGRFSGRQFSNSRSEMNVSTLELGDSALYLCASSPDRTDTQYFGPGTRLTVL.

Turning to this clonotype: One end of the junction varies from germline; a read error may be responsible. The chain employs TRBV7-9 and TRBJ2-7; 11 nucleotides agree with TRBD2. The CDR3 covers 17 residues. The germline V gene has CDR1 SEHNR and CDR2 FQNEAQ (reference sequence). Here the CDR3 DNA reads TGTGCCAGCAGCCTAGCTAGCGGGGGGCCCACCTCCTACGAGCAGTACTTC. Its protein product is CASSLASGGPTSYEQYF.

Only a few counts were recorded for this clonotype. CDR3 nucleotides: TGTGCCAGCAAGCTCAGGGTTGGCAATCAGCCCCAGCATTTT. It is translated as CASKLRVGNQPQHF. V and J are TRBV6-1 and TRBJ1-5; tentative D call: TRBD1 (5 bases). Trimming took 7 bases from V and 2 from J, leaving 12 bases between them. The CDR3 spans 14 residues. Germline CDR1 and CDR2: MNHNS and SASEGT.